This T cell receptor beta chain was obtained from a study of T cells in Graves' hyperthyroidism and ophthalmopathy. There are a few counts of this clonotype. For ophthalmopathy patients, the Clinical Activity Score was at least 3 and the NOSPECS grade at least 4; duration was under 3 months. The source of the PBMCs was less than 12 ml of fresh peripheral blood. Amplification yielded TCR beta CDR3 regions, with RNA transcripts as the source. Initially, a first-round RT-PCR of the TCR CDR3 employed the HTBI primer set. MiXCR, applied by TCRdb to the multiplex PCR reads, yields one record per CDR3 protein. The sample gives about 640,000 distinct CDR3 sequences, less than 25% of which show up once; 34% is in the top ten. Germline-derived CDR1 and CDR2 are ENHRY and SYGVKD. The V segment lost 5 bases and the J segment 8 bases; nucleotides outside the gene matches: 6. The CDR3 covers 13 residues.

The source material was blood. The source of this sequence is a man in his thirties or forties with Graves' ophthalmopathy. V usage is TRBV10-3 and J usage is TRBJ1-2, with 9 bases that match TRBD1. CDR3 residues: CAISKGQGTGYTF. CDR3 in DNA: TGTGCCATCAGTAAGGGACAGGGAACCGGCTACACCTTC.